This T cell receptor (beta chain) was documented in a study of T-cell memory formation after mild COVID-19. Study outcomes and limitations: Cross-reactive memory appears to have joined, as suggested by some responding clones showing up in pre-infection memory. While clones contracting from day 15 to 85 were balanced between CD4 and CD8, later expanders leaned CD4+. Most CD4+ clones that shrank were in CM and EM, while CD8+ ones turned up in EMRA.

Trimming removed 0 bases at V and 6 bases at J, with 4 bases between. The CDR3 is made up of 12 amino acids. Germline-derived CDR1 and CDR2 are LNHNV and YYDKDF (reference sequence). 5'RACE primed at constant segments yielded TCR alpha and TCR beta cDNA libraries bearing sample barcodes and UMIs. One entry per CDR3 protein, called by TCRdb with MiXCR from the 5' RACE reads. The data hold approximately 210,000 distinct CDR3 sequences, with 27% observed a single time. To note about this clonotype: Its antigen is still unknown.

The specimen was PBMCs or a T cell subset sorted from them (not recorded which). This receptor was obtained from an adult woman who had mild COVID-19 (a few samples of this study predate the infection). Cell type and time point are not known. V usage is TRBV15 and J usage is TRBJ2-3; D gene ambiguous. This CDR3 reads CATSRDRDTQYF. Here the CDR3 DNA reads TGTGCCACCAGCAGAGATAGGGATACGCAGTATTTT.